This note documents a single T cell receptor (beta chain) sequence. Source study methods: Amplification of reference gene primers provided the estimated nucleated cell counts. The protocol was immunoSEQ multiplex PCR, while the TCRdb copy is restricted to in-frame clones and leaves out a portion. V, J and clone size are taken as reported in that table, and D and trimming were inferred from the DNA itself. The repertoire has about 370,000 clones, roughly 89% of them found once; the top ten carry around 7%. These data originate in a study of blood T cell repertoires in COVID-19. About the study: Samples of COVID-19 (acute and convalescent) were obtained from the United States, Italy and Spain. Sources were T cells, B-cell-depleted T cells, or PBMCs; the material itself was cDNA or gDNA.

V shed 3 bases, J shed 5 bases, and the junction held 2 bases outside the gene matches. In germline, CDR1 is SGHVS, CDR2 FQNEAQ. CDR3 size: 15 residues. This sequence originates from a young man with active or convalescent COVID-19. Sequencing was performed on peripheral blood. The V gene is TRBV7-8, the J gene TRBJ2-7, with TRBD2 identical over 15 bases. Here the CDR3 DNA reads TGTGCCAGCAGCTTCGGACTAGCGGGGGGGGACGAGCAGTACTTC. It codes for CASSFGLAGGDEQYF.